The present entry profiles one T cell receptor (beta chain) with its context. Using immunoSEQ multiplex PCR, the repertoire was profiled, and TCRdb retains in-frame clones only, with some absent. The sample lists around 100,000 clones, roughly 82% occurring once. This sample stems from a study of blood T cell repertoires in COVID-19. The clonotype comes from a man aged 55 to 69 with acute or convalescent COVID-19. Source material: peripheral blood.

The CDR3 protein is CASSNRENQPQHF. The CDR3 DNA follows: TGTGCCAGCAGCAACAGGGAGAACCAGCCCCAGCATTTT. This chain joins TRBV6-5 and TRBJ1-5; possible D gene TRBD1, 6 bases. The CDR3 contains 13 residues. CDR1 and CDR2 (germline): MNHEY, SVGAGI. The V end lost 6 bases, the J end lost 7 bases, and 13 bases lay between the germline ends.